These 19 T cell receptor beta chains originate from one sample sequenced in a study of chemoradiotherapy in HPV16-positive cancers. Clones were sequenced by immunoSEQ multiplex PCR, and TCRdb holds only the in-frame ones, with some missing. Here the sample spans tens of thousands of clones, roughly 75% being singletons. This specimen consisted of blood, obtained from a patient who underwent chemoradiotherapy. These receptor sequences come from a human donor with HPV-associated anogenital cancer.

The genes are TRBV5-4 and TRBJ2-5; 9 nucleotides match TRBD1. The J segment lost 5 bases and the V segment lost 3 bases, leaving 2 bases of the junction unmatched. CDR1 and CDR2 from the germline V gene are SGHNT and YYREEE (reference sequence). The CDR3 covers 13 residues. The chain's CDR3 is CASSSQGAETQYF. CDR3 DNA: TGTGCCAGCAGCTCACAGGGGGCGGAGACCCAGTACTTC.

This chain connects TRBV6-5 to TRBJ2-5; no firm D call. Trimming cost V 2 bases and J 3 bases, with 10 bases left between them. Germline lookup yields CDR1 MNHEY and CDR2 SVGAGI. The CDR3 totals 14 residues. The CDR3 region is CASSYRSEKETQYF. CDR3 DNA sequence: TGTGCCAGCAGTTACAGAAGCGAAAAAGAGACCCAGTACTTC.

This clone was seen only once. The V gene is TRBV7-2, the J gene TRBJ1-2; D not resolved. The V and J ends lost 2 bases and 4 bases respectively, with 11 bases between them. Germline CDR1 reads SGHTA; CDR2 reads FQGNSA. The CDR3 has 14 amino acids. This CDR3 is CASSLFDTSYGYTF. The CDR3 coding sequence is TGTGCCAGCAGCTTATTCGACACCAGCTATGGCTACACCTTC.

V gene TRBV5-1 combines with J gene TRBJ2-7; tentatively, D is TRBD1 (5 bases). The germline V and J ends were trimmed by 4 bases and 1 base, with 15 bases remaining between them. The CDR3 runs 15 residues. Germline values: CDR1 SGHRS, CDR2 YFSETQ. In DNA, the CDR3 is TGCGCCAGCAGCAGCGCCCCAGGACATTCCTACGAGCAGTACTTC. The encoded protein is CASSSAPGHSYEQYF.

The chain employs TRBV5-6 and TRBJ2-1; possible D gene TRBD2, 6 bases. V lost 0 bases to trimming and J lost 15 bases, with 13 bases between them. Germline V gene data show CDR1 as SGHDT and CDR2 as YYEEEE. The CDR3 extends over 12 amino acids. DNA of the CDR3: TGTGCCAGCAGCTTGGAGCCGGGACTTTGGTTCTTC. This gives the protein CASSLEPGLWFF.

The chain recombines TRBV7-8 with TRBJ2-7; D is ambiguous. CDR1 is SGHVS, CDR2 FQNEAQ, per germline. CDR3 length: 13 amino acids. Trimming shortened V by 2 bases and J by 2 bases, and 7 bases separated the two germline ends. The CDR3 loop reads CASSLPSTYEQYF. The CDR3 DNA sequence: TGTGCCAGCAGCTTACCATCCACCTACGAGCAGTACTTC.

This rearrangement joins TRBV19 to TRBJ1-5; 8 positions match TRBD1. Germline CDR1 LNHDA, CDR2 SQIVND (reference sequence). J was trimmed by 1 base and V by 7 bases; bases with no gene match: 9. The CDR3 is 16 amino acids. In DNA form, the CDR3 reads TGTGCCAGTACCAGTCAGGGGGCGGTCAGCAATCAGCCCCAGCATTTT. It encodes CASTSQGAVSNQPQHF.

The chain is built from TRBV14 and TRBJ2-7; TRBD2 aligns across 8 bases. The J segment lost 4 bases and the V segment lost 5 bases, leaving 10 bases of the junction unmatched. The CDR3 is made up of 15 amino acids. Germline V gives CDR1 SGHDN, CDR2 FVKESK. The CDR3, as DNA: TGTGCCAGCAGCACCCGACCGGGGGGGCGGTACGAGCAGTACTTC. It yields the protein CASSTRPGGRYEQYF.

The V gene is TRBV5-4, the J gene TRBJ1-2; TRBD1 matches 12 bases. V was clipped by 3 bases and J by 2 bases; unmatched bases: 5. The CDR3 contains 16 residues. Looked up from germline, CDR1 is SGHNT and CDR2 is YYREEE (reference sequence). The DNA of the CDR3 is TGTGCCAGCAGCTCCCGGGACAGGGGGCGAAACTATGGCTACACCTTC. Its translation: CASSSRDRGRNYGYTF.

This clone came up a few times. This chain connects TRBV27 to TRBJ1-2; D unclear. The V end lost 0 bases, the J end lost 5 bases, and 10 bases lay between the germline ends. From germline, CDR1 is MNHEY and CDR2 SMNVEV (reference sequence). The CDR3 is made up of 14 amino acids. CDR3 coding DNA: TGTGCCAGCAGTTTATCGAGGCCGGAATATGGCTACACCTTC. Translated: CASSLSRPEYGYTF.

The chain couples TRBV18 to TRBJ1-5, with D tentatively TRBD1 (6 bases). V was trimmed by 3 bases and J by 6 bases, leaving 12 bases between them. From germline, CDR1 is KGHSH and CDR2 LQKENI. The CDR3 covers 14 residues. CDR3 DNA sequence: TGTGCCAGCTCACCCGAGGAGGGGGGTCAGCCCCAGCATTTT. As protein: CASSPEEGGQPQHF.

The gene calls are TRBV6-5 and TRBJ1-3, with no clear D. The CDR3 runs 16 residues. CDR1 MNHEY and CDR2 SVGAGI come from the germline V gene. With 2 bases removed from V and 0 bases from J, the gap between germline ends came to 11 bases. The CDR3, as DNA: TGTGCCAGCAGTTACGCCAGAACCATCTCTGGAAACACCATATATTTT. It encodes CASSYARTISGNTIYF.

The chain uses TRBV27 and TRBJ1-2; 11 nucleotides line up with TRBD1. There are 15 residues in the CDR3. Germline V gene sequence: CDR1 MNHEY, CDR2 SMNVEV (reference sequence). V lost 6 bases to trimming and J lost 4 bases; unmatched junction nucleotides: 7. The CDR3, as DNA: TGTGCCAGCAGAGACGGGACAGGGGGACCCTATGGCTACACCTTC. It is translated as CASRDGTGGPYGYTF.

The chain carries TRBV2 and TRBJ2-1; D remains unclear. V was clipped by 1 base and J by 2 bases, with 6 bases between them. This CDR3 is 14 amino acids long. Germline loops: CDR1 SNHLY, CDR2 FYNNEI. DNA for the CDR3: TGTGCCAGCAGTGAAGTGGGGACCTACAATGAGCAGTTCTTC. Protein: CASSEVGTYNEQFF.

Only a few counts were recorded for this clone. The chain recombines TRBV25-1 with TRBJ1-5; TRBD1 might be the D (6 bases). The CDR3 has 15 residues. The V end lost 4 bases, the J end lost 3 bases, and 13 bases lay between the germline ends. Germline loops: CDR1 MGHDK, CDR2 SYGVNS. This chain's CDR3 is CASSATGQPNQPQHF. Written as DNA, the CDR3 is TGTGCCAGCAGTGCAACCGGACAGCCCAATCAGCCCCAGCATTTT.

The J gene is TRBJ1-5, the V gene TRBV10-3; D not certain. V shed 4 bases and J shed 5 bases, with 9 bases lying between them. Germline V gives CDR1 ENHRY, CDR2 SYGVKD. The CDR3 runs to 13 residues. The CDR3 region has the DNA TGTGCCATCAGTGGAGAGAGGGATCAGCCCCAGCATTTT. As protein: CAISGERDQPQHF.

The J gene is TRBJ2-5, the V gene TRBV7-8; D possibly corresponds to TRBD1 (5 bases). The V end was cut by 5 bases, the J end by 5 bases, with 12 bases between. The CDR3 is 13 residues long. Germline CDR1 reads SGHVS; CDR2 reads FQNEAQ. CDR3 bases: TGTGCCAGCAGCCGCCCCCAGGGCGAGACCCAGTACTTC. It codes for CASSRPQGETQYF.

The V gene is TRBV5-1, the J gene TRBJ1-1; tentatively, D is TRBD1 (5 bases). The CDR3 sequence is 13 residues long. V lost 6 bases and J 0 bases, leaving 9 bases between the germline ends. CDR1 and CDR2 (germline): SGHRS, YFSETQ. The CDR3 DNA sequence: TGCGCCAGCAAATGGGGGGTGAACACTGAAGCTTTCTTT. It yields the protein CASKWGVNTEAFF.

The chain uses TRBV6-1 and TRBJ2-7, with TRBD1 as a possible D gene (6 bases). CDR3 size: 13 residues. Germline V CDR1 and CDR2: MNHNS, SASEGT. Trimming removed 6 bases from V and 4 bases from J, with 13 bases in between. DNA for the CDR3: TGTGCCAGCAGCCGGGACATGGGGTACGAGCAGTACTTC. Translated: CASSRDMGYEQYF.